These T cell receptor beta chains were read from a single sample in a study of T cell responses to AZD1222 COVID-19 vaccine. Sequenced by immunoSEQ multiplex PCR; TCRdb stores in-frame clones only, minus some. The repertoire consists of over 90,000 clones, with more than 75% occurring once and the leading ten covering around 10%. Source: peripheral blood, taken 28 days after the second AZD1222 dose. Source of these receptors: an adult who received the AZD1222 COVID-19 vaccine. Each CDR3 is given with its conserved first and last residue. The D gene is left open where the match is weak. Some rows have no size entry. The others give once, few or many, or a class for an expanded clone.

clone size	V gene	J gene	D gene	CDR3 protein	CDR3 DNA
once	TRBV7-2	TRBJ2-5	-	CASSSDYQETQYF	TGTGCCAGCAGCTCGGACTATCAAGAGACCCAGTACTTC
-	TRBV27	TRBJ2-1	-	CASSFSGPWTNEQFF	TGTGCCAGCAGTTTCTCCGGACCATGGACAAATGAGCAGTTCTTC
few	TRBV7-9	TRBJ2-7	-	CASSLAGEESYEQYF	TGTGCCAGCAGCTTAGCGGGAGAGGAGTCGTACGAGCAGTACTTC
-	TRBV30	TRBJ2-3	TRBD2	CAWSVMLAGNTDTQYF	TGTGCCTGGAGTGTAATGCTAGCGGGCAACACAGATACGCAGTATTTT
-	TRBV5-1	TRBJ2-5	TRBD2	CASSGWVAGTETQYF	TGCGCCAGCAGCGGATGGGTAGCGGGAACAGAGACCCAGTACTTC
once	TRBV19	TRBJ2-5	-	CASSMLPGARETQYF	TGTGCCAGTAGTATGCTCCCAGGGGCCAGGGAGACCCAGTACTTC
-	TRBV4-2	TRBJ2-3	-	CASSQAWGTDTQYF	TGTGCCAGCAGCCAAGCCTGGGGCACAGATACGCAGTATTTT
-	TRBV4-1	TRBJ2-1	-	CASRNPRALLDEQFF	TGCGCCAGCAGGAACCCGCGGGCCCTCTTGGATGAGCAGTTCTTC
-	TRBV4-1	TRBJ1-6	TRBD1	CASSQDSLWGQPSSPLHF	TGCGCCAGCAGCCAAGATAGCCTATGGGGACAGCCGAGTTCACCCCTCCACTTT
-	TRBV28	TRBJ1-2	-	CASSPRANHYGYTF	TGTGCCAGCAGTCCCCGTGCAAATCACTATGGCTACACCTTC
-	TRBV5-1	TRBJ1-2	TRBD1	CASSLASTGVNYGYTF	TGCGCCAGCAGCTTGGCATCGACAGGGGTAAACTATGGCTACACCTTC
once	TRBV7-9	TRBJ2-5	TRBD1	CATAGGEETQYF	TGTGCCACGGCAGGGGGCGAAGAGACCCAGTACTTC
-	TRBV5-4	TRBJ2-5	-	CASSRGGANPLESETQYF	TGTGCCAGCAGCCGTGGGGGAGCCAATCCTTTGGAGTCGGAGACCCAGTACTTC
-	TRBV5-6	TRBJ2-7	-	CASSFSPGGPYEQYF	TGTGCCAGCAGCTTTTCCCCCGGGGGACCCTACGAGCAGTACTTC
-	TRBV27	TRBJ1-6	-	CASSYEGVGNSPLHF	TGTGCCAGCAGTTACGAGGGGGTCGGTAATTCACCCCTCCACTTT
-	TRBV25-1	TRBJ2-5	-	CASSEPGRWEETQYF	TGTGCCAGCAGTGAACCAGGGAGATGGGAAGAGACCCAGTACTTC
once	TRBV5-1	TRBJ2-7	TRBD2	CASSLQGGGSSYEQYF	TGCGCCAGCAGCTTGCAGGGTGGCGGGAGCTCCTACGAGCAGTACTTC
-	TRBV10-3	TRBJ2-1	TRBD2	CAISEGDPRGAYYNEQFF	TGTGCCATCAGTGAAGGGGATCCGCGGGGGGCCTATTACAATGAGCAGTTCTTC
few	TRBV19	TRBJ1-2	-	CASKGTHGYTF	TGTGCCAGTAAGGGTACGCATGGCTACACCTTC
-	TRBV11-2	TRBJ1-1	-	CASSLEGLAFF	TGTGCCAGCAGCTTAGAGGGGTTAGCTTTCTTT
-	TRBV11-2	TRBJ2-7	-	CASSLAGGAYEQYF	TGTGCCAGCAGCCTAGCTGGAGGCGCCTACGAGCAGTACTTC
few	TRBV28	TRBJ2-1	-	CASSLAEVYSYNEQFF	TGTGCCAGCAGTTTAGCGGAGGTTTACTCCTACAATGAGCAGTTCTTC
-	TRBV6-5	TRBJ2-7	-	CAIPSGSTYEQYF	TGTGCCATTCCTTCGGGATCTACCTACGAGCAGTACTTC
-	TRBV6-5	TRBJ1-5	TRBD1	CASSWRQGDQPQHF	TGTGCCAGCAGTTGGAGACAGGGGGATCAGCCCCAGCATTTT
-	TRBV2	TRBJ2-7	-	CASSERKGGQFYEQYF	TGTGCCAGCAGTGAACGAAAAGGGGGACAATTCTACGAGCAGTACTTC
-	TRBV6-1	TRBJ1-2	TRBD1	CASSEGDSLYYGYTF	TGTGCCAGCAGTGAAGGGGACAGTCTTTACTATGGCTACACCTTC
-	TRBV12-5	TRBJ1-1	-	CASGPTGNTEAFF	TGTGCTAGTGGCCCGACAGGGAACACTGAAGCTTTCTTT
few	TRBV7-9	TRBJ2-7	-	CASSYDSYEQYF	TGTGCCAGCAGTTACGACTCCTACGAGCAGTACTTC
-	TRBV6-6	TRBJ1-6	-	CASSYASGLDSPLHF	TGTGCCAGCAGTTACGCCTCGGGGCTTGATTCACCCCTCCACTTT
-	TRBV10-3	TRBJ2-7	-	CAISGGSYEQYF	TGTGCCATCAGTGGAGGGTCCTACGAGCAGTACTTC
-	TRBV5-6	TRBJ1-5	-	CASSLGPPNQPQHF	TGTGCCAGCAGCTTAGGTCCTCCCAATCAGCCCCAGCATTTT
-	TRBV2	TRBJ1-3	-	CASSDFPFSGNTIYF	TGTGCCAGCAGTGATTTCCCCTTCTCTGGAAACACCATATATTTT
-	TRBV2	TRBJ1-2	-	CASSDSLMGGYTF	TGTGCCAGCAGTGACAGCTTAATGGGTGGCTACACCTTC
-	TRBV5-1	TRBJ2-5	-	CASKLGGEETQYF	TGCGCCAGCAAGCTGGGGGGAGAGGAGACCCAGTACTTC
-	TRBV11-2	TRBJ1-1	TRBD1	CASSVGTGTGRTEAFF	TGTGCCAGCAGCGTTGGGACCGGGACAGGGCGCACTGAAGCTTTCTTT
-	TRBV2	TRBJ1-5	TRBD1	CASSDEQGVLQPQHF	TGTGCCAGCAGTGACGAACAGGGGGTACTTCAGCCCCAGCATTTT